Each of the 31 T cell receptor beta chains below was sequenced from the same sample in a study of T cell changes during pregnancy in multiple sclerosis. Clones were sequenced by immunoSEQ multiplex PCR, and TCRdb holds only the in-frame ones, with some missing. The sample has approximately 33,000 clones; just over 85% are singletons. This sample comprised CD4+ T cells from peripheral blood mononuclear cells, obtained in the first trimester of pregnancy. These receptors all come from a female donor in good health, enrolled as a control in a pregnancy study.

This clone appeared a single time. The rearrangement joins TRBV4-2 to TRBJ1-2; maybe TRBD1 (5 bases). CDR1 is LGHNA, CDR2 YNFKEQ, per germline. V dropped 4 bases and J dropped 5 bases, with 17 bases sitting between them. The CDR3 runs 15 residues. CDR3 in amino acids: CASSRIGGEVYGYTF. CDR3 nucleotide sequence: TGTGCCAGCAGCCGCATCGGGGGGGAAGTATATGGCTACACCTTC.

The rearrangement uses TRBV27 and TRBJ1-2; D may be TRBD1 (5 bases). Trimming removed 1 base from V and 4 bases from J, with 13 bases in between. The CDR3 is 15 residues long. CDR1 and CDR2 from the germline V gene are MNHEY and SMNVEV (reference sequence). In DNA, the CDR3 is TGTGCCAGCAGTTTATTTCAGGGAGGTTCCTATGGCTACACCTTC. Protein: CASSLFQGGSYGYTF.

This rearrangement joins TRBV11-2 to TRBJ1-6; a possible D gene is TRBD1 (6 bases). Germline assignment: CDR1 SGHAT and CDR2 FQNNGV. CDR3 size: 17 residues. The germline V and J ends were trimmed by 0 bases and 2 bases, with 11 bases remaining between them. DNA of the CDR3: TGTGCCAGCAGCTTAGATTCCCAGGGGCCCTATAATTCACCCCTCCACTTT. Encoded protein: CASSLDSQGPYNSPLHF.

J is TRBJ1-2 and V is TRBV7-9; D not certain. This CDR3 comprises 15 residues. Germline CDR1 and CDR2: SEHNR and FQNEAQ (reference sequence). V gave up 3 bases and J gave up 7 bases, with 18 bases separating them. CDR3 nucleotide sequence: TGTGCCAGCAGCTTGTCTGGGCGTGACATCGGTGGCTACACCTTC. Amino acids: CASSLSGRDIGGYTF.

V is TRBV2 and J is TRBJ2-1; perhaps TRBD2 as D (6 bases). Trimming removed 6 bases at V and 9 bases at J, with 15 bases between. The CDR3 is 13 residues long. The germline gives CDR1 SNHLY, CDR2 FYNNEI. CDR3 loop: CASSREEVSEQFF. The CDR3 DNA is TGTGCCAGCAGCAGGGAGGAGGTGAGTGAGCAGTTCTTC.

Here the CDR3 reads CAWRGSGGFETQYF. The CDR3 DNA sequence: TGTGCCTGGAGGGGTAGCGGGGGGTTCGAGACCCAGTACTTC. The chain uses TRBV30 and TRBJ2-5, with 10 nucleotides matching TRBD2. The CDR3 is 14 amino acids. V lost 3 bases, J lost 5 bases, and 6 bases stayed unmatched. Per germline, CDR1 GTSNPN and CDR2 SVGIG (reference sequence).

The chain couples TRBV5-1 to TRBJ1-4; 7 bases match TRBD1. Per germline, CDR1 SGHRS and CDR2 YFSETQ. V lost 0 bases, J lost 3 bases, and 5 bases stayed unmatched. The CDR3 extends over 16 amino acids. The CDR3 region is CASSLAPGQPNEKLFF. CDR3 nucleotides: TGCGCCAGCAGCTTGGCCCCGGGACAGCCTAATGAAAAACTGTTTTTT.

Written as DNA, the CDR3 is TGTGCCAGCAGCTTGACAGGGTACGACTCACTGGGCTACGAGCAGTACTTC. This codes for CASSLTGYDSLGYEQYF. This chain joins TRBV7-2 and TRBJ2-7; the match to TRBD1 covers 7 bases. Losses at the gene ends were 3 bases for V and 3 bases for J; bases not matched to a gene: 14. Germline CDR1 SGHTA, CDR2 FQGNSA. This CDR3 comprises 17 residues.

This clone was seen once. The chain couples TRBV5-5 to TRBJ1-6; D is ambiguous. Germline CDR1 is SGHKS and CDR2 is YYEKEE (reference sequence). V lost 4 bases, J lost 7 bases, and 24 bases lay in between. CDR3 length: 18 residues. The CDR3 region has the DNA TGTGCCAGCAGCCCACGATTCTCCCTTGGCCCTCAAAATTCACCCCTCCACTTT. Translating gives CASSPRFSLGPQNSPLHF.

This rearrangement joins TRBV28 to TRBJ2-7; TRBD2 matches 8 bases. The CDR3 runs to 16 residues. Germline CDR1 and CDR2: MDHEN and SYDVKM. V gave up 5 bases and J gave up 0 bases; unmatched junction bases: 9. CDR3 nucleotide sequence: TGTGCCAGCAGTCCCCCCGGGAGGGGCACCTCCTACGAGCAGTACTTC. Translating it yields CASSPPGRGTSYEQYF.

J is TRBJ2-1 and V is TRBV29-1; 16 bases match TRBD2. CDR1 is SQVTM and CDR2 is ANQGSEA in the germline V gene. Trimming at V came to 7 bases and at J to 0 bases, leaving 15 bases not matched to a gene. The CDR3 consists of 20 residues. Here the CDR3 reads CSARPLGLAGGSSSYNEQFF. The CDR3 DNA reads TGCAGCGCCCGCCCGTTGGGACTAGCGGGGGGGTCTTCCTCCTACAATGAGCAGTTCTTC.

The genes are TRBV6-1 and TRBJ1-3; D unresolved. V was pared by 3 bases and J by 1 base, with 7 bases between. This CDR3 is built from 14 residues. Germline V gene sequence: CDR1 MNHNS, CDR2 SASEGT. This chain's CDR3 is CASSDSVSGNTIYF. CDR3 in DNA: TGTGCCAGCAGTGACTCGGTGTCTGGAAACACCATATATTTT.

This chain links TRBV30 with TRBJ2-3, with D unclear. The V gene lost 0 bases and the J gene lost 5 bases, with 6 bases spanning the gap. This CDR3 has 12 residues. Germline V gives CDR1 GTSNPN, CDR2 SVGIG (reference sequence). The DNA of the CDR3 is TGTGCCTGGAGTGTACGCGGAGATACGCAGTATTTT. It specifies CAWSVRGDTQYF.

This chain connects TRBV5-1 to TRBJ2-1, with D possibly TRBD1 on 6 matching bases. The ends were cut back, 4 bases at V and 5 bases at J, with 13 bases in the middle. Germline CDR1 and CDR2: SGHRS and YFSETQ. The CDR3 spans 14 residues. The CDR3 DNA reads TGCGCCAGCAGCCCTCGGACAGACAACAATGAGCAGTTCTTC. Protein product: CASSPRTDNNEQFF.

As for this clone: One end of the junction does not line up with germline, which may come from a read error. The same CDR3 is also encoded by other DNA sequences in this sample. The chain recombines TRBV6-5 with TRBJ2-1; possible D gene TRBD2, 5 bases. The CDR3 is 12 residues long. Germline CDR1 reads MNHEY; CDR2 reads SVGAGI. CDR3 residues: CASSRGVGEQFF. DNA of the CDR3: TGCGCCAGCTCCCGGGGAGTTGGTGAGCAGTTCTTC.

Only one count was recorded for this clone. The J gene is TRBJ2-3, the V gene TRBV7-2; 7 bases are shared with TRBD2. V shed 7 bases, J shed 3 bases, and the junction held 10 bases outside the gene matches. CDR1 is SGHTA and CDR2 is FQGNSA in the germline V gene. The CDR3 contains 15 residues. The CDR3 sequence: CASTRSGVWTDTQYF. The CDR3 DNA reads as TGTGCCAGCACCAGAAGCGGGGTTTGGACAGATACGCAGTATTTT.

The chain has TRBV5-5 and TRBJ2-1; the match to TRBD1 covers 9 bases. The CDR3 runs 16 residues. The V and J ends lost 1 base and 7 bases, in that order; junction bases with no gene match: 9. Germline lookup yields CDR1 SGHKS and CDR2 YYEKEE (reference sequence). CDR3 protein: CASSLRGTGSWNEQFF. The CDR3 DNA is TGTGCCAGCAGCTTGCGTGGGACAGGGTCTTGGAATGAGCAGTTCTTC.

The chain recombines TRBV11-3 with TRBJ2-3; 10 bases line up with TRBD1. Germline V lookup: CDR1 SGHNT, CDR2 YENEEA. This CDR3 is 15 amino acids long. Trimming cost V 5 bases and J 0 bases; bases outside gene matches: 2. The CDR3 is CASSQTGGSTDTQYF. Here the CDR3 DNA reads TGTGCCAGCAGCCAGACAGGGGGCAGCACAGATACGCAGTATTTT.

This clone is classed as medium-sized (0.01 to 0.1%). V and J are TRBV19 and TRBJ1-1; D call uncertain. V gave up 1 base and J gave up 0 bases, with 6 bases separating them. This CDR3 region has 14 residues. Germline V lookup: CDR1 LNHDA, CDR2 SQIVND (reference sequence). The CDR3 protein is CASSIGTLNTEAFF. CDR3 DNA sequence: TGTGCCAGTAGTATAGGAACTTTGAACACTGAAGCTTTCTTT.

This clone was counted a single time. In DNA form, the CDR3 reads TGTGCCTGGAGGGCACAGGGGTTAGCAGGAGAGACCCAGTACTTC. Translation gives CAWRAQGLAGETQYF. The V call is TRBV30, the J call TRBJ2-5; 7 bases agree with TRBD1. This CDR3 has 15 residues. Per the germline V gene, CDR1 is GTSNPN and CDR2 is SVGIG (reference sequence). V shed 3 bases and J 4 bases; nucleotides not matched to a gene: 11.

This clone was seen a single time. The rearrangement joins TRBV7-3 to TRBJ2-2, with D hard to call. Looked up from germline, CDR1 is SGHTA and CDR2 is FQGTGA. Between the trimmed V and J ends, which lost 5 bases and 6 bases, there was a span of 10 bases. The CDR3 loop spans 13 amino acids. CDR3 bases: TGTGCCAGCAGCCCCCCCATCCCCGGGGAGCTGTTTTTT. It yields the protein CASSPPIPGELFF.

J is TRBJ1-2 and V is TRBV9, with D possibly matching TRBD1 (6 bases). The CDR3 consists of 15 residues. Trimming pared 0 bases from V and 3 bases from J, leaving 12 bases between. Germline CDR1 and CDR2: SGDLS and YYNGEE. CDR3 sequence reads: CASSVAQDSHYGYTF. The CDR3 coding sequence is TGTGCCAGCAGCGTAGCTCAGGACAGCCACTATGGCTACACCTTC. Using reference TRBV9 and TRBJ1-2 for the parts outside the CDR3, the full variable domain is DSGVTQTPKHLITATGQRVTLRCSPRSGDLSVYWYQQSLDQGLQFLIQYYNGEERAKGNILERFSAQQFPDLHSELNLSSLELGDSALYFCASSVAQDSHYGYTFGSGTRLTVV.

The chain has TRBV5-3 and TRBJ1-2; TRBD1 is a possible D gene (5 bases). TRBV5-3 is noted as an ORF with a role that remains uncertain. The ends were cut back, 1 base at V and 3 bases at J, with 25 bases in the middle. The CDR3 extends over 19 amino acids. CDR3 sequence reads: CARSLWPAEPIPGDYGYTF. The CDR3 bases are TGTGCCAGAAGCTTGTGGCCGGCCGAACCCATTCCGGGGGACTATGGCTACACCTTC.

CDR3 DNA: TGTGCCAGCAGCTTCGGGGGAGCCTATGGCTACACCTTC. Its translation: CASSFGGAYGYTF. This chain uses TRBV7-2 with TRBJ1-2, with D tentatively TRBD1 (5 bases). The length of the CDR3 is 13 residues. V was trimmed by 3 bases and J by 4 bases, leaving 9 bases between them. Germline V gene lookup returns CDR1 SGHTA and CDR2 FQGNSA.

The rearrangement uses TRBV28 and TRBJ1-6; TRBD1 might be the D (5 bases). This CDR3 contains 14 residues. Trimming took 2 bases from V and 5 from J, leaving 7 bases between them. CDR1 is MDHEN and CDR2 is SYDVKM in the germline V gene. The chain's CDR3 is CASSLGGDNSPLHF. CDR3 DNA sequence: TGTGCCAGCAGTTTAGGAGGGGATAATTCACCCCTCCACTTT.

The CDR3 nucleotides read TGTGCCATCAGTCCCTTAGGGCAGGGGGCCAGGGCCACCTTC. Translated: CAISPLGQGARATF. The V gene is TRBV10-3, the J gene TRBJ1-2, with TRBD1 matching 8 bases. CDR1 ENHRY and CDR2 SYGVKD come from the germline V gene. The CDR3 runs to 14 residues. V gave up 5 bases and J gave up 13 bases; unmatched junction bases: 15.

The CDR3 DNA is TGTGCCAGCAGCTCTAGGCGGGCGAACACTGAAGCTTTCTTT. It codes for CASSSRRANTEAFF. The rearrangement uses TRBV7-9 and TRBJ1-1, with no clear D. Germline assignment: CDR1 SEHNR and CDR2 FQNEAQ (reference sequence). This CDR3 spans 14 amino acids. V gave up 4 bases and J gave up 1 base, with 10 bases separating them.

This clone occurred a few times. The chain has TRBV21-1 and TRBJ1-1; the D call TRBD1 from the table was never checked on the DNA. TRBV21-1 is annotated as a pseudogene. The CDR3 sequence is 15 residues long. CDR3 in DNA: TGTGCCAGCAGCAAGGGGACAGGGGTCAACACTGAAGCTTTCTTT. The encoded protein is CASSKGTGVNTEAFF.

J is TRBJ1-1 and V is TRBV11-2, with a tentative D call TRBD1 (5 bases). V was shortened by 4 bases and J by 4 bases, with 10 bases between the two germline ends. Per the germline V gene, CDR1 is SGHAT and CDR2 is FQNNGV. The CDR3 extends over 13 amino acids. DNA of the CDR3: TGTGCCAGCAGCTCAGGGCAAACCACTGAAGCTTTCTTT. It is translated as CASSSGQTTEAFF.

The chain couples TRBV7-6 to TRBJ2-7, with 10 bases lining up with TRBD1. Germline assignment: CDR1 SGHVS and CDR2 FNYEAQ. The CDR3 sequence is 16 residues long. V trimming: 2 bases; J trimming: 5 bases; junction bases outside the gene matches: 9. The CDR3 DNA reads as TGTGCCAGCAGCTTAAGCCCGCTGGACAGGGGGGACGAGCAGTACTTC. It codes for CASSLSPLDRGDEQYF.

The V gene is TRBV19, the J gene TRBJ2-7; 9 bases are shared with TRBD1. Germline CDR1 LNHDA, CDR2 SQIVND (reference sequence). The CDR3 is 16 residues long. After removal of 4 bases from V and 2 bases from J, the junction contained 9 bases not matched to a gene. The CDR3 DNA reads as TGTGCCAGTAGTAGAATACCGGGACAGGGCCCCTACGAGCAGTACTTC. Protein: CASSRIPGQGPYEQYF.